The 18 T cell receptor beta chains given below trace back to one sample, sequenced in a study of blood T cell repertoires in COVID-19. Libraries were prepared by immunoSEQ multiplex PCR; TCRdb keeps only in-frame clonotypes and omits some of them. The sample lists about 120,000 clones; around nine tenths were seen once. The sample comprised peripheral blood. The receptors come from a woman between 50 and 59 years old with acute or convalescent COVID-19.

The rearrangement joins TRBV6-2 or TRBV6-3 to TRBJ2-1; 7 bases fit TRBD2. Germline-derived CDR1 and CDR2 are MNHEY and SVGEGT. The ends lost 4 bases at V and 10 bases at J; junction bases unmatched: 7. The CDR3 runs to 13 residues. CDR3: CASSSPGRTEQFF. For the CDR3, the DNA is TGTGCCAGCAGTTCCCCCGGGAGGACCGAGCAGTTCTTC.

In nucleotides, the CDR3 is TGTGCCAGTAGCACAAATATTGACAGGGTGGGCTATGGCTACACCTTC. As protein: CASSTNIDRVGYGYTF. This chain connects TRBV19 to TRBJ1-2, with TRBD1 identical over 7 bases. J gave up 4 bases and V 6 bases, and 14 bases lay outside the gene matches. The length of the CDR3 is 16 residues. Per germline, CDR1 LNHDA and CDR2 SQIVND (reference sequence).

The V gene is TRBV4-1, the J gene TRBJ1-2; 7 bases are a match to TRBD1. The CDR3 has 16 residues. Trimming removed 1 base from V and 6 bases from J; junction bases left unmatched: 11. Germline-derived CDR1 and CDR2 are MGHRA and YSYEKL. The CDR3 sequence: CASSQGTGGPLDGYTF. The CDR3 nucleotides are TGCGCCAGCAGCCAAGGGACAGGAGGTCCTCTCGATGGCTACACCTTC.

The gene calls are TRBV6-2 or TRBV6-3 and TRBJ2-1; perhaps TRBD2 as D (5 bases). CDR1 and CDR2 (germline): MNHEY, SVGEGT. The CDR3 runs to 14 residues. Trimming took off 6 bases at V and 8 bases at J, with 17 bases between the two ends. CDR3 coding DNA: TGTGCCAGCAGCCCCCGGGTTGACGGGGATGAGCAGTTCTTC. This translates into CASSPRVDGDEQFF.

The J gene is TRBJ1-2, the V gene TRBV14, with a tentative D call TRBD1 (6 bases). Germline V CDR1 and CDR2: SGHDN, FVKESK. CDR3 size: 14 residues. V was pared by 4 bases and J by 7 bases, with 16 bases between. In DNA form, the CDR3 reads TGTGCCAGCAGCCTCCCTGGACAGTTTCGTGGCTACACCTTC. Translated, it gives CASSLPGQFRGYTF.

J is TRBJ1-1 and V is TRBV19; D perhaps matches TRBD1 (6 bases). V lost 4 bases to trimming and J lost 1 base, with 10 bases between them. The CDR3 is 14 residues long. Germline V gene sequence: CDR1 LNHDA, CDR2 SQIVND (reference sequence). CDR3 nucleotide sequence: TGTGCCAGTAGTACAGGGGTCACGAACACTGAAGCTTTCTTT. This gives the protein CASSTGVTNTEAFF.

The chain links TRBV6-5 to TRBJ1-2; 7 nucleotides line up with TRBD1. The CDR3 is 15 amino acids. The J segment lost 7 bases and the V segment lost 0 bases, leaving 8 bases of the junction unmatched. Per the germline V gene, CDR1 is MNHEY and CDR2 is SVGAGI. The CDR3 sequence: CASSYSRQGGFGYTF. The CDR3 region has the DNA TGTGCCAGCAGTTACTCGAGGCAGGGGGGTTTTGGCTACACCTTC.

V usage is TRBV14 and J usage is TRBJ2-7; 12 bases align to TRBD2. CDR1 SGHDN and CDR2 FVKESK come from the germline V gene. The CDR3 runs 17 residues. V lost 4 bases and J lost 1; bases outside the gene matches: 8. CDR3 protein: CASSLRLAGVHSYEQYF. The CDR3 DNA is TGTGCCAGCAGCCTCCGACTAGCGGGGGTGCATTCCTACGAGCAGTACTTC.

The chain recombines TRBV27 with TRBJ2-6; D is unclear. This CDR3 has 13 residues. Germline CDR1 is MNHEY and CDR2 is SMNVEV (reference sequence). V gave up 7 bases and J gave up 1 base, with 5 bases separating them. DNA for the CDR3: TGTGCCAGCACCCGGTCTGGGGCCAACGTCCTGACTTTC. Protein product: CASTRSGANVLTF.

The gene calls are TRBV27 and TRBJ1-5; 9 nucleotides align to TRBD1. This CDR3 has 14 amino acids. The trim removed 5 bases at V and 5 bases at J, leaving 4 bases unmatched. In germline, CDR1 is MNHEY, CDR2 SMNVEV (reference sequence). The CDR3, as DNA: TGTGCCAGCAGTGTGGACAGGGGCTATCAGCCCCAGCATTTT. It codes for CASSVDRGYQPQHF.

The chain uses TRBV5-8 and TRBJ2-3, with a tentative D call TRBD2 (6 bases). The CDR3 has 13 amino acids. Germline V lookup: CDR1 SGHTS, CDR2 YDEGEE. V lost 3 bases to trimming and J lost 4 bases, with 9 bases between them. The CDR3 here is CASSYPGADTQYF. Written as DNA, the CDR3 is TGTGCCAGCAGCTACCCGGGAGCAGATACGCAGTATTTT.

In this sample, this clone turned up a few times. The chain recombines TRBV7-2 with TRBJ2-7; D might be TRBD2 (6 bases). V was shortened by 2 bases and J by 5 bases, with 19 bases between the two germline ends. The CDR3 totals 16 residues. The germline gives CDR1 SGHTA, CDR2 FQGNSA. The CDR3 sequence: CASSLTGGAGRDEQYF. The CDR3 bases are TGTGCCAGCAGCTTAACCGGCGGGGCGGGTCGGGACGAGCAGTACTTC. Filled out from reference TRBV7-2 and TRBJ2-7, the complete variable domain reads GAGVSQSPSNKVTEKGKDVELRCDPISGHTALYWYRQSLGQGLEFLIYFQGNSAPDKSGLPSDRFSAERTGGSVSTLTIQRTQQEDSAVYLCASSLTGGAGRDEQYFGPGTRLTVT.

This clone was detected only once. V usage is TRBV4-3 and J usage is TRBJ2-3; 13 bases align to TRBD2. There are 17 residues in the CDR3. CDR1 LGHNA and CDR2 YSLEER come from the germline V gene. V lost 0 bases, J lost 7 bases, and 7 bases stayed unmatched. For the CDR3, the DNA is TGCGCCAGCAGCCAAGACCTGGCGGGACTAGCGGGAAATACGCAGTATTTT. This gives the protein CASSQDLAGLAGNTQYF.

CDR3 sequence reads: CASTGLADSYNEQFF. In DNA form, the CDR3 reads TGTGCCAGCACCGGACTAGCGGACTCCTACAATGAGCAGTTCTTC. This chain uses TRBV2 with TRBJ2-1, with 10 bases that match TRBD2. Looked up from germline, CDR1 is SNHLY and CDR2 is FYNNEI. V was clipped by 7 bases and J by 0 bases; unmatched bases: 3. CDR3 length: 15 amino acids.

The genes are TRBV27 and TRBJ1-2; TRBD1 might be the D (6 bases). Per germline, CDR1 MNHEY and CDR2 SMNVEV (reference sequence). There are 13 residues in the CDR3. With 6 bases removed from V and 5 bases from J, the gap between germline ends came to 13 bases. The CDR3 coding sequence is TGTGCCAGCAGCCCCGGGACACCGTATGGCTACACCTTC. It codes for CASSPGTPYGYTF.

The J gene is TRBJ2-7, the V gene TRBV2; the D is unclear. Trimming cost V 11 bases and J 1 base, with 15 bases left between them. CDR1 is SNHLY, CDR2 FYNNEI, per germline. The CDR3 runs to 13 residues. For the CDR3, the DNA is TGTGCCGCCATGCGTAGCCTTTCCTACGAGCAGTACTTC. Amino acid sequence: CAAMRSLSYEQYF.

This clone was seen just once. The chain employs TRBV7-2 and TRBJ2-5; 8 bases align to TRBD1. CDR1 and CDR2 from the germline V gene are SGHTA and FQGNSA. CDR3 length equals 15 residues. The ends lost 2 bases at V and 3 bases at J; junction bases unmatched: 5. This CDR3 reads CASSLWDRLEETQYF. CDR3 DNA sequence: TGTGCCAGCAGCTTATGGGACAGGCTAGAAGAGACCCAGTACTTC.

The V gene is TRBV3-1 (or the pseudogene TRBV3-2), the J gene TRBJ2-7; D unresolved. This CDR3 region has 16 residues. Germline V lookup: CDR1 LGHDT, CDR2 YNNKEL (reference sequence). V lost 1 base and J 0 bases, leaving 13 bases between the germline ends. CDR3 sequence: CASSQVFLRSSYEQYF. In DNA form, the CDR3 reads TGTGCCAGCAGCCAAGTTTTCTTGCGGAGCTCCTACGAGCAGTACTTC.